Listed below are T cell receptor beta chains from one sample, sequenced in a study of T cell repertoires in cytomegalovirus infection. MiXCR, applied by TCRdb to the reads, yields one record per CDR3 protein. The table lists 200,000 to 300,000 distinct CDR3 sequences, roughly 10% of them singletons. Sequencing used PBMCs. The receptor set was obtained from a human donor in good health (CMV status not recorded). Some clones in this sample may be carry-over from other donors' samples. The CDR3 runs from the conserved cysteine through the conserved F or W. D genes are given only for firm matches. Rows may omit the clone size; those that give it use once, few, many or a size class.

j_call,d_call,v_call,clone_size,cdr3_aa,cdr3_nt
TRBJ2-1,NA,TRBV30,NA,CAWSIPGSEQFF,TGTGCCTGGAGTATTCCGGGCTCAGAGCAGTTCTTC
TRBJ1-5,NA,TRBV7-2,many,CASSEGHSNQPQHF,TGTGCCAGCAGTGAGGGACACAGCAATCAGCCCCAGCATTTT
TRBJ2-7,TRBD2,TRBV28,many,CASRRTSGSSYEQYF,TGTGCCAGCAGGCGGACTAGCGGTAGCTCCTACGAGCAGTACTTC
TRBJ2-5,NA,TRBV7-9,many,CASSLATGIQETQYF,TGTGCCAGCAGCTTAGCAACAGGGATTCAAGAGACCCAGTACTTC
TRBJ2-5,NA,TRBV29-1,NA,CSVASRQILQETQYF,TGCAGCGTTGCCTCAAGGCAGATACTCCAAGAGACCCAGTACTTC
TRBJ1-5,NA,TRBV7-2,many,CASSPRGSMGQPQHF,TGTGCCAGCAGCCCCCGCGGTAGCATGGGACAGCCCCAGCATTTT
TRBJ1-3,NA,TRBV7-2,many,CASSLAVGGSSGNTIYF,TGTGCCAGCAGCTTAGCGGTGGGGGGGAGCTCTGGAAACACCATATATTTT
TRBJ2-2,NA,TRBV3-1,few,CASSSGTSLTGELFF,TGTGCCAGCAGTTCCGGGACTTCCCTCACCGGGGAGCTGTTTTTT
TRBJ1-1,NA,TRBV7-2,many,CASSLLGRTNTEAFF,TGTGCCAGCAGCTTACTGGGACGGACGAACACTGAAGCTTTCTTT
TRBJ2-7,NA,TRBV7-2,many,CASSGQNWLVQYF,TGTGCCAGCAGCGGCCAGAACTGGCTTGTGCAGTACTTC
TRBJ2-4,TRBD2,TRBV7-2,many,CASSLAKLAGGPSKNIQYF,TGTGCCAGCAGCTTAGCGAAACTAGCGGGAGGGCCGAGCAAAAACATTCAGTACTTC
TRBJ1-1,NA,TRBV5-1,NA,CASSPPPQGRGTEAFF,TGCGCCAGCAGTCCACCCCCACAGGGACGCGGCACTGAAGCTTTCTTT
TRBJ1-1,NA,TRBV5-1,many,CASSPRTGQNTEAFF,TGCGCCAGCAGCCCTAGGACGGGTCAGAACACTGAAGCTTTCTTT
TRBJ2-1,NA,TRBV2,once,CASSEWVVGGAAYNEQFF,TGTGCCAGCAGTGAATGGGTCGTTGGCGGGGCAGCCTACAATGAGCAGTTCTTC
TRBJ2-3,NA,TRBV12-5,many,CASGLEKRTDTQYF,TGTGCTAGTGGTTTGGAGAAACGGACTGATACGCAGTATTTT
TRBJ1-1,NA,TRBV12-3/TRBV12-4,NA,CASSGPGRAGTEAFF,TGTGCCAGCAGTGGCCCGGGGCGGGCAGGTACTGAAGCTTTCTTT
TRBJ1-2,TRBD1,TRBV19,many,CASSIGGTGKPTNYGYTF,TGTGCCAGTAGTATTGGCGGGACAGGGAAACCTACTAACTATGGCTACACCTTC
TRBJ1-1,NA,TRBV19,many,CASSILGTEAFF,TGTGCCAGTAGTATTTTAGGCACTGAAGCTTTCTTT
TRBJ2-7,NA,TRBV5-6,few,CASSLSQAPYEQYF,TGTGCCAGCAGCTTAAGTCAGGCCCCGTACGAGCAGTACTTC
TRBJ1-1,NA,TRBV20-1,NA,CSAFVGTQNTEAFF,TGCAGTGCTTTTGTAGGGACACAGAACACTGAAGCTTTCTTT
TRBJ1-1,NA,TRBV25-1,many,CASLGRGRDEAFF,TGTGCCAGCCTCGGAAGGGGTCGGGATGAAGCTTTCTTT
TRBJ2-5,NA,TRBV30,NA,CAWTKGPTETQYF,TGTGCCTGGACGAAGGGTCCCACCGAGACCCAGTACTTC
TRBJ1-1,NA,TRBV14,NA,CASSQAGWDTEAFF,TGTGCCAGCAGCCAAGCGGGGTGGGACACTGAAGCTTTCTTT
TRBJ1-2,NA,TRBV7-2,many,CASSLASAGLNYGYTF,TGTGCCAGCAGCTTAGCTTCGGCAGGACTTAACTATGGCTACACCTTC
TRBJ1-5,TRBD1,TRBV7-2,many,CASSRGTELNNQPQHF,TGTGCCAGCAGCCGAGGGACAGAACTTAACAATCAGCCCCAGCATTTT
TRBJ1-1,NA,TRBV5-4,NA,CASSWSNRVGTEAFF,TGTGCCAGCAGCTGGTCCAACAGGGTTGGGACTGAAGCTTTCTTT
TRBJ2-3,NA,TRBV2,many,CASTRAQGSRPDTQYF,TGTGCCAGCACCAGAGCCCAGGGATCGCGGCCAGATACGCAGTATTTT
TRBJ1-1,NA,TRBV7-8,many,CASSHQGMGNTEAFF,TGTGCCAGCAGCCACCAGGGGATGGGAAACACTGAAGCTTTCTTT
TRBJ2-5,NA,TRBV12-3/TRBV12-4,many,CASSTTGTQETQYF,TGTGCCAGCAGTACCACGGGGACTCAAGAGACCCAGTACTTC
TRBJ2-1,TRBD2,TRBV7-9,few,CASSSDVGGKGFF,TGTGCCAGCAGCTCAGACGTGGGGGGGAAGGGGTTCTTC
TRBJ2-5,TRBD1,TRBV7-2,many,CASSLGQGFEETQYF,TGTGCCAGCAGCTTAGGACAGGGGTTCGAGGAGACCCAGTACTTC
TRBJ2-7,NA,TRBV7-8,many,CASSLYRAGEEYF,TGTGCCAGCAGCCTGTACAGGGCCGGGGAGGAGTACTTC
TRBJ2-5,NA,TRBV4-1,many,CASSQDRELQETQYF,TGCGCCAGCAGCCAAGATCGGGAACTCCAGGAGACCCAGTACTTC
TRBJ1-6,NA,TRBV7-8,many,CASSRLFLTENLPLHF,TGTGCCAGCAGCCGTCTGTTCTTGACAGAGAACTTACCCCTCCACTTT
TRBJ2-5,NA,TRBV6-2/TRBV6-3,many,CASSFKQETQYF,TGTGCCAGCAGTTTCAAACAAGAGACCCAGTACTTC
TRBJ1-2,NA,TRBV28,NA,CATDGHQGSNGYTF,TGTGCCACCGACGGCCACCAGGGTTCAAATGGCTACACCTTC
TRBJ2-7,NA,TRBV5-1,NA,CASSLGGSKWEQYF,TGCGCCAGCAGCTTGGGAGGCTCTAAGTGGGAGCAGTACTTC
TRBJ1-4,NA,TRBV7-2,many,CASSPQAGAYEKLFF,TGTGCCAGCAGCCCTCAGGCGGGCGCCTATGAAAAACTGTTTTTT
TRBJ2-5,TRBD1,TRBV20-1,many,CSARTGTGATQYF,TGCAGTGCTAGGACCGGGACAGGGGCGACCCAGTACTTC
TRBJ2-3,NA,TRBV6-1,few,CASSETRDTQYF,TGTGCCAGCAGTGAAACAAGAGATACGCAGTATTTT
TRBJ1-2,NA,TRBV28,many,CASSPAGPYGYTF,TGTGCCAGCAGTCCCGCAGGTCCCTATGGCTACACCTTC
TRBJ2-1,TRBD2,TRBV5-1,few,CASSPGTSLGTYNEQFF,TGCGCCAGCAGCCCCGGGACTAGCCTCGGAACTTACAATGAGCAGTTCTTC
TRBJ1-2,NA,TRBV7-2,many,CASSLTSSAGYTF,TGTGCCAGCAGCTTAACCAGTTCGGCTGGCTACACCTTC
TRBJ1-1,TRBD1,TRBV10-2,many,CAITSQGVNTEAFF,TGCGCCATTACCTCCCAGGGGGTGAACACTGAAGCTTTCTTT
TRBJ2-3,NA,TRBV10-3,NA,CAISANDGGIHTQYF,TGTGCCATCAGTGCGAATGACGGGGGAATTCATACGCAGTATTTT